The T cell receptor beta chain under discussion was sequenced for a study of T cell responses to AZD1222 COVID-19 vaccine listed by TCRdb under 2021. With regard to the full study: TCR sequencing covered roughly 230 trial participants: 207 given two doses of AZD1222 and approximately 26 given two doses of MenACWY control vaccine. Trial participants were enrolled into age subgroups of 18-55, 56-69 and 70-plus years, which contained about 160, 30 and 59 TCR-sequenced participants, respectively.

The full study reports these points: Only five or six AZD1222 recipients were SARS-CoV-2 seropositive at baseline, limiting conclusions about previously exposed vaccinees. In the small 56-69-year group, the increase in depth fell short of significance, most likely because of low power. Spike-specific TCR breadth and depth rose significantly after two AZD1222 doses compared with day 0 and with MenACWY recipients. No day 14 peak-response samples were available, so repertoires were characterized only after the peak T cell response. Nearly half of unique spike-specific TCRs reportedly recognized epitopes outside regions mutated in the B.1.351 and B.1.1.7 variants. Most participants were white British and females outnumbered males, and the authors suggested that clonal diversity may have been underestimated. CD4 TCRs associated with the vaccine covered the entire spike protein, and the dominant responses were in regions 160-218 and 743-854.

CDR1 GTSNPN and CDR2 SVGIG are derived from the germline V gene (reference sequence). Spanning cysteine to phenylalanine, the CDR3 consists of 12 amino acids. Only the CDR3 portion is preserved as DNA: 36 bases, with reading frame beginning at the first base. Deletion took 8 bases off V and 3 bases off J, with a span of 14 bases between the germline ends. The label giving this sample's time point can be read as: about 28 days (+/-7) after the second vaccine dose. AZD1222 recipients with second doses at about 4 weeks or about 12 weeks were pooled, because spike-specific TCR depth and breadth did not differ between schedules. The vaccinee samples were drawn from two UK trials, COV001 and COV002, one of which was a single-blind randomized controlled phase 2/3 trial testing AZD1222 (ChAdOx1 nCoV-19) in healthy adults. For TCRbeta chain sequencing, PBMC samples from trial participants were taken at day 0 and at day 28 after the second dose.

The CDR3 regions of human TCRbeta chains were analyzed by immunosequencing. Per the original workflow: TCRs in the repertoires were compared against a reference library of SARS-CoV-2-specific TCRs that had been generated with the MIRA antigen-specificity platform. Breadth was defined as the fraction of unique TCRs that were SARS-CoV-2-associated, and depth was defined as the fraction of total T cells that were SARS-CoV-2-associated. Using the MIRA data, each spike-specific TCR was mapped to the spike region that the TCR reacts to and placed in a CD4 or CD8 class. Log10-transformed breadth and depth values were compared by one-way ANOVA with Sidak's multiple comparisons tests. Here the immuneACCESS table is served through TCRdb, limited to in-frame sequences with V and J called. Missing clones are a known gap in these copies; in checked studies unresolved V genes cover under half, and the rest lacks a known reason. D and trimming were read from the DNA, whereas the V and J calls and clone size are those reported in that table. Across this sample there are around 70,000 clones, with about 90% seen only once. 1% to 1.5% of the sample rests with the top ten.

On this clone: Its binding antigen is unknown. Per-base quality was not reported, and no clone a single base away is much larger than it.

Sequencing was performed on peripheral blood, taken 28 days after the second AZD1222 dose. This TCR was recovered from an adult who received the AZD1222 COVID-19 vaccine. The chain joins TRBV30 to TRBJ2-7; perhaps TRBD2 is the D gene, with 5 bases matching. CDR3 region: CATSGRGYEQYF. In nucleotide form, the sequence is TGTGCCACATCGGGGAGAGGCTACGAGCAGTACTTC.